These 21 T cell receptor beta chains were all obtained from the same sample, sequenced in a study of blood T cells in healthy people across ages. Combining a sample-barcoded 5' primer with a J-beta primer mix, a second PCR ran for 7 to 11 cycles. TCRdb processed the 5' RACE reads anew with MiXCR; each CDR3 protein has one entry. Among 1.8 million or so distinct CDR3 sequences listed, about two fifths were seen once. Sequenced: blood. These receptors originate from a human donor in good health.

Only a few counts were recorded for this clonotype. The V gene is TRBV29-1, the J gene TRBJ1-2; the D gene is possibly TRBD1 (5 bases). Germline values: CDR1 SQVTM, CDR2 ANQGSEA. This CDR3 is built from 14 residues. Trimming shortened V by 8 bases and J by 2 bases, and 18 bases separated the two germline ends. CDR3 protein: CSPPQKTDNYGYTF. DNA of the CDR3: TGCAGCCCACCTCAAAAGACAGACAACTATGGCTACACCTTC.

This clonotype has more than one count but fewer than ten. A much larger clone lies a single base off, so this may be a read error. The chain combines TRBV20-1 with TRBJ2-5, with D possibly TRBD1 on 6 matching bases. Per germline, CDR1 DFQATT and CDR2 SNEGSKA (reference sequence). V lost 3 bases to trimming and J lost 0 bases, with 8 bases between them. The length of the CDR3 is 13 residues. CDR3 nucleotide sequence: TGCAGTGCTAGCCGGGACAACCAAGAGACCCAGTACTTC. This codes for CSASRDNQETQYF.

This clonotype was detected a few times. V and J are TRBV5-1 and TRBJ2-4; 15 bases are shared with TRBD2. The CDR3 runs 18 residues. Trimming removed 4 bases from V and 1 base from J; junction bases left unmatched: 6. Germline V gene data show CDR1 as SGHRS and CDR2 as YFSETQ. Written as DNA, the CDR3 is TGCGCCAGCAGCACAGGACTAGCGGGGGGGATCGCCAAAAACATTCAGTACTTC. Protein: CASSTGLAGGIAKNIQYF.

The J gene is TRBJ1-4, the V gene TRBV4-1, with D possibly TRBD1 on 5 matching bases. The V end was cut by 1 base, the J end by 13 bases, with 16 bases between. The CDR3 has 14 amino acids. In germline, CDR1 is MGHRA, CDR2 YSYEKL. In DNA, the CDR3 is TGCGCCAGCAGCCAAGGGAGGGGTCCAATTGGACTGTTTTTT. Translation gives CASSQGRGPIGLFF.

The V gene is TRBV3-1, the J gene TRBJ2-1; D possibly corresponds to TRBD2 (5 bases). Trimming took off 3 bases at V and 15 bases at J, with 12 bases between the two ends. Germline V lookup: CDR1 LGHDT, CDR2 YNNKEL (reference sequence). The CDR3 extends over 11 amino acids. The CDR3 nucleotides are TGTGCCAGCAGCCACGGAGGTTCCCTGTTCTTC. Translated: CASSHGGSLFF.

The genes are TRBV5-1 and TRBJ1-1, with D uncertain. V lost 4 bases and J lost 0, with 10 bases in between. The CDR3 is 14 amino acids. The germline V gene encodes CDR1 SGHRS and CDR2 YFSETQ. CDR3 loop: CASSRREVNTEAFF. CDR3 in DNA: TGCGCCAGCAGCCGTAGAGAAGTGAACACTGAAGCTTTCTTT.

The CDR3 region has the DNA TGCAGTGCTAGAGATGCGGGGAACCCCTACGAGCAGTACTTC. Encoded protein: CSARDAGNPYEQYF. This rearrangement joins TRBV20-1 to TRBJ2-7, with D possibly being TRBD2 (6 bases). CDR1 and CDR2 (germline): DFQATT, SNEGSKA (reference sequence). The CDR3 has 14 amino acids. V gave up 0 bases and J gave up 2 bases, with 11 bases separating them.

This clonotype showed up just a few times. The rearrangement links TRBV4-2 to TRBJ2-1; 11 bases agree with TRBD2. Trimming at V came to 0 bases and at J to 2 bases, leaving 6 bases not matched to a gene. This CDR3 contains 18 residues. CDR1 is LGHNA, CDR2 YNFKEQ, per germline. The CDR3 spells CASSQEPTSGGTYNEQFF. CDR3 nucleotide sequence: TGTGCCAGCAGCCAAGAACCCACTAGCGGGGGAACCTACAATGAGCAGTTCTTC.

The V and J genes are TRBV20-1 and TRBJ1-2; no clear D. CDR3 length: 14 amino acids. Germline V gives CDR1 DFQATT, CDR2 SNEGSKA (reference sequence). Trimming removed 4 bases at V and 5 bases at J, with 17 bases between. This CDR3 reads CSATPSGRRYGYTF. The CDR3 coding sequence is TGCAGTGCTACTCCCTCGGGAAGGCGGTATGGCTACACCTTC.

This clonotype turned up a few times. This chain joins TRBV6-1 and TRBJ1-5, with D maybe TRBD1 (6 bases). With 4 bases removed from V and 7 bases from J, the gap between germline ends came to 11 bases. Germline V gene lookup returns CDR1 MNHNS and CDR2 SASEGT. The CDR3 is 13 residues long. CDR3 protein: CASSVLGAQPQHF. CDR3 bases: TGTGCCAGCAGTGTATTGGGGGCCCAGCCCCAGCATTTT.

This clonotype occurred many times. This rearrangement joins TRBV4-1 to TRBJ1-4; D is undetermined. The V and J ends lost 7 bases and 5 bases respectively, with 14 bases between them. Germline V gene data show CDR1 as MGHRA and CDR2 as YSYEKL. This CDR3 region has 14 residues. The CDR3 spells CASTPSNLNEKLFF. DNA of the CDR3: TGCGCCAGCACCCCCAGTAACCTCAATGAAAAACTGTTTTTT.

This clonotype came up many times. The rearrangement uses TRBV7-6 and TRBJ2-7, with TRBD1 matching 7 bases. CDR1 SGHVS and CDR2 FNYEAQ come from the germline V gene. This CDR3 has 14 residues. V shed 5 bases, J shed 0 bases, and the junction held 4 bases outside the gene matches. The CDR3 DNA reads TGTGCCAGCAGCACGGACAGGAACTCCTACGAGCAGTACTTC. Translated, it gives CASSTDRNSYEQYF.

This chain links TRBV4-1 with TRBJ1-2; 9 nucleotides line up with TRBD1. J lost 2 bases, V lost 1 base, and 5 bases had no gene match. CDR1 and CDR2 from the germline V gene are MGHRA and YSYEKL. This CDR3 contains 16 residues. CDR3 in DNA: TGCGCCAGCAGCCAAGGACAGGGGGTAATCAACTATGGCTACACCTTC. Translating gives CASSQGQGVINYGYTF.

V usage is TRBV20-1 and J usage is TRBJ1-4; D may be TRBD1 (6 bases). Germline V CDR1 and CDR2: DFQATT, SNEGSKA (reference sequence). The V end lost 0 bases, the J end lost 8 bases, and 16 bases lay between the germline ends. CDR3 length equals 15 residues. Here the CDR3 DNA reads TGCAGTGCTAGAGATTTAAGGACAGACGGAGAAAAACTGTTTTTT. This gives the protein CSARDLRTDGEKLFF.

This clonotype came up a few times. The rearrangement links TRBV6-6 to TRBJ2-4, with D perhaps matching TRBD2 (6 bases). Gene TRBJ2-5 matches the end of the DNA better, so the J call may be wrong. This CDR3 spans 13 amino acids. CDR1 and CDR2 (germline): MNHNY, SVGAGI (reference sequence). The CDR3 nucleotides are TGTGCCAGCACCGCCCAGACGGAGGGGACCCAGTACTTC. It is translated as CASTAQTEGTQYF.

This clonotype was found many times. The J gene is TRBJ2-7, the V gene TRBV4-2; D is undetermined. The germline V gene has CDR1 LGHNA and CDR2 YNFKEQ. V was shortened by 0 bases and J by 4 bases, with 4 bases between the two germline ends. The CDR3 sequence is 12 residues long. The CDR3 DNA reads as TGTGCCAGCAGCCAAGACGCGTACGAGCAGTACTTC. It specifies CASSQDAYEQYF.

In its sample, this clonotype was seen many times. V gene TRBV20-1 combines with J gene TRBJ2-5; TRBD2 aligns across 9 bases. With 4 bases clipped from V and 3 bases from J, the junction kept 9 bases outside the gene matches. CDR1 DFQATT and CDR2 SNEGSKA come from the germline V gene (reference sequence). The CDR3 is 15 amino acids. The CDR3 sequence is CSATHIGGGEETQYF. The CDR3 DNA is TGCAGTGCTACCCATATTGGCGGGGGGGAAGAGACCCAGTACTTC.

The chain recombines TRBV24-1 with TRBJ2-7; D remains unclear. The CDR3 extends over 17 amino acids. V was pared by 1 base and J by 3 bases, with 18 bases between. Germline V gene sequence: CDR1 KGHDR, CDR2 SFDVKD. DNA for the CDR3: TGTGCCACCAGTGATTTTAGTTCGACAACAGCGCGCTACGAGCAGTACTTC. It codes for CATSDFSSTTARYEQYF.

This clonotype was detected a few times. The CDR3 nucleotides read TGTGCCAGCAGCCGAGAACCGGGAGTAAGCACTGAAGCTTTCTTT. Residues: CASSREPGVSTEAFF. This chain uses TRBV6-6 with TRBJ1-1; D remains ambiguous. With 6 bases removed from V and 4 bases from J, the gap between germline ends came to 18 bases. CDR1 is MNHNY and CDR2 is SVGAGI in the germline V gene (reference sequence). The CDR3 spans 15 residues.

This clonotype appeared a few times. This rearrangement joins TRBV4-2 to TRBJ2-3; 9 bases align to TRBD2. With V trimmed by 1 base and J by 4 bases, 9 bases remained unmatched. Germline CDR1 is LGHNA and CDR2 is YNFKEQ. CDR3 length: 17 amino acids. The CDR3 protein is CASSQVRRGGAADTQYF. DNA of the CDR3: TGTGCCAGCAGCCAAGTAAGGCGGGGGGGAGCGGCAGATACGCAGTATTTT.

This clonotype was seen only a few times. The genes are TRBV29-1 and TRBJ2-7; D may be TRBD2 (7 bases). This CDR3 comprises 12 residues. Per germline, CDR1 SQVTM and CDR2 ANQGSEA. The V end was cut by 5 bases, the J end by 7 bases, with 15 bases between. CDR3 amino acids: CSVFRGDTEQYF. The CDR3 region has the DNA TGCAGCGTTTTCCGGGGGGACACAGAGCAGTACTTC.